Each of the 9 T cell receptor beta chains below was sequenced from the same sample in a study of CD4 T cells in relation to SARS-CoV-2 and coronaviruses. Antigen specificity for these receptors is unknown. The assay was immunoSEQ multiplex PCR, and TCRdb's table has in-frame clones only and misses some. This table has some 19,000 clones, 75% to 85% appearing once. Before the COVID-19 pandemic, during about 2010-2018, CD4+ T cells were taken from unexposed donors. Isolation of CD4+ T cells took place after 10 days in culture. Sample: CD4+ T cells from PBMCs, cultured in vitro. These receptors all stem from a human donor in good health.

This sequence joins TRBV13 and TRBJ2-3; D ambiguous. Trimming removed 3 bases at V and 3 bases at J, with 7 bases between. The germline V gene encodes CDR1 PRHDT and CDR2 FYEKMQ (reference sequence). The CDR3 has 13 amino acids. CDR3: CASSFRRTDTQYF. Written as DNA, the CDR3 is TGTGCCAGCAGCTTCCGGAGAACAGATACGCAGTATTTT.

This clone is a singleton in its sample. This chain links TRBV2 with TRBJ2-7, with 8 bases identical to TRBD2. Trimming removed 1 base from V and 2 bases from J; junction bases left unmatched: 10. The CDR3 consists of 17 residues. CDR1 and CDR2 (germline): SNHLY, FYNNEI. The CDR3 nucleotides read TGTGCCAGCAGTGAAGGGAGAAGCGGGAGTTCACCCTACGAGCAGTACTTC. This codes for CASSEGRSGSSPYEQYF.

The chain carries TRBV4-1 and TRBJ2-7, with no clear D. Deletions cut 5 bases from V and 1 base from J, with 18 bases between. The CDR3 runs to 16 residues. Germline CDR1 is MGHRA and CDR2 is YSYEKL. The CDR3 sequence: CASSEAFYSISYEQYF. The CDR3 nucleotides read TGCGCCAGCAGCGAAGCGTTTTACTCAATTTCCTACGAGCAGTACTTC.

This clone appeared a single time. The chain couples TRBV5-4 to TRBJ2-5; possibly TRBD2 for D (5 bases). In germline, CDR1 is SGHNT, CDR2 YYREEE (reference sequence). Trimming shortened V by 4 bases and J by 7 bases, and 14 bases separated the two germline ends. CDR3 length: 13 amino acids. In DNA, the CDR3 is TGTGCCAGCAGCGCCCAAGTCGGGGTGACCCAGTACTTC. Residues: CASSAQVGVTQYF.

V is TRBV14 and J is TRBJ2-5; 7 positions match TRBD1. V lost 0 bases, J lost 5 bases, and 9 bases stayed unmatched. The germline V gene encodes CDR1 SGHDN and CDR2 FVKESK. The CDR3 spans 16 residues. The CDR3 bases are TGTGCCAGCAGCCAAGACCCCCTCAGGGGGTGGGAGACCCAGTACTTC. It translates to CASSQDPLRGWETQYF.

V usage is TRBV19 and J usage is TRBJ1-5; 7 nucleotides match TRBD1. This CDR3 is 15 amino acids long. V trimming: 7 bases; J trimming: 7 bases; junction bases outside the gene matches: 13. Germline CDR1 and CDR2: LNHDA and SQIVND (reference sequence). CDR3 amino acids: CASTPRDRVGQPQHF. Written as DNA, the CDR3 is TGTGCCAGTACCCCCCGTGACAGGGTGGGGCAGCCCCAGCATTTT.

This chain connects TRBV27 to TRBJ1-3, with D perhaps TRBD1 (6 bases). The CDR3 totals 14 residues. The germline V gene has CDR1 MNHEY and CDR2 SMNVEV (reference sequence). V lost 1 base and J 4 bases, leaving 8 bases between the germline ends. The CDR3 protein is CASSLYGGGNTIYF. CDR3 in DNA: TGTGCCAGCAGTTTATACGGGGGCGGAAACACCATATATTTT.

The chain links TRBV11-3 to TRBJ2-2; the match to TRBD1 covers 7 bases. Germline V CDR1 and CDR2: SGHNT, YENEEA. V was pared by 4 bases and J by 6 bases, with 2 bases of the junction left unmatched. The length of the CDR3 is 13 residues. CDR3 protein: CASSWDSPGELFF. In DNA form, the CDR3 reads TGTGCCAGCAGCTGGGACAGCCCCGGGGAGCTGTTTTTT.

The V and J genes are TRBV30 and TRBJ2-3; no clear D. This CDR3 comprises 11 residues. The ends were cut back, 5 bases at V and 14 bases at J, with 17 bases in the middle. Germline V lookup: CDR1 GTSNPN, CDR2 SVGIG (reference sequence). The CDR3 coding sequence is TGTGCCTGGGGCCTACTTCCCTCGGTGTATTTT. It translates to CAWGLLPSVYF.